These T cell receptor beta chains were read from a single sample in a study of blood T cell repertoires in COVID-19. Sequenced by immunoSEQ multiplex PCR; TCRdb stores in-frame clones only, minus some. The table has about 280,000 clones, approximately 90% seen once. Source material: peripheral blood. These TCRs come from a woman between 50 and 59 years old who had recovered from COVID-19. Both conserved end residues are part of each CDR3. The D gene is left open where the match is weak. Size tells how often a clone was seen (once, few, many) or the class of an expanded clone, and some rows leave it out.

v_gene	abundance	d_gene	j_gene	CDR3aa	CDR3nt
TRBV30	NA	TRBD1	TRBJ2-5	CAWDRGSQETQYF	TGTGCCTGGGACAGGGGGTCTCAAGAGACCCAGTACTTC
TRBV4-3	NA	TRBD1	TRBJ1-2	CASSHEIGTGDYGYTF	TGCGCCAGCAGCCATGAAATCGGCACAGGGGATTATGGCTACACCTTC
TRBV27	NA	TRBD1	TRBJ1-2	CATAKGTGVGYTF	TGTGCCACCGCTAAAGGGACAGGGGTTGGCTACACCTTC
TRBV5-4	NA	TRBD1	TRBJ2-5	CASSSYRGPVETQYF	TGTGCCAGCAGCTCTTACAGGGGGCCGGTGGAGACCCAGTACTTC
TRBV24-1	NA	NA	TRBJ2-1	CATSDRRGILNEQFF	TGTGCCACCAGTGATCGTAGGGGAATTTTGAATGAGCAGTTCTTC
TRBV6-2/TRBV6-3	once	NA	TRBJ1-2	CASSSTTTTGGYTF	TGTGCCAGCAGTTCGACGACGACAACGGGAGGCTACACCTTC
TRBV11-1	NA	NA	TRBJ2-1	CASTVGGEQFF	TGTGCCAGCACTGTGGGAGGTGAGCAGTTCTTC
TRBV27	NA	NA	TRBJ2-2	CASTQGIGELFF	TGTGCCAGCACACAGGGAATCGGGGAGCTGTTTTTT
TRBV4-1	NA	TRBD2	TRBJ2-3	CASSLRLAGNTDTQYF	TGCGCCAGCAGCCTCCGACTAGCGGGAAACACAGATACGCAGTATTTT
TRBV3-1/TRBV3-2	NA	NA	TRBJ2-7	CASSPLDQYEQYF	TGTGCCAGCAGCCCCCTAGATCAATACGAGCAGTACTTC
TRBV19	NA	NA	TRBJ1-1	CASTPQGGPPNTEAFF	TGTGCCAGTACCCCGCAGGGCGGACCGCCTAACACTGAAGCTTTCTTT
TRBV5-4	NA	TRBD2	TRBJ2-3	CASSISGSLTDTQYF	TGTGCCAGCAGCATTAGCGGGAGCCTCACAGATACGCAGTATTTT
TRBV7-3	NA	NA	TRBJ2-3	CASSLTGSRDTQYF	TGTGCCAGCAGCTTAACGGGGAGTAGGGATACGCAGTATTTT
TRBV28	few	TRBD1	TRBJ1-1	CASRLGQGANTEAFF	TGTGCCAGCAGACTGGGACAGGGGGCGAACACTGAAGCTTTCTTT
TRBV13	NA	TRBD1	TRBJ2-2	CASSLGIDRGNTGELFF	TGTGCCAGCAGCTTAGGGATTGACAGGGGAAACACCGGGGAGCTGTTTTTT
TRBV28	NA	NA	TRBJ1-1	CASSTGLSTEAFF	TGTGCCAGCAGCACAGGGTTAAGCACTGAAGCTTTCTTT
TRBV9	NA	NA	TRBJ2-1	CASSQQANPYNEQFF	TGTGCCAGCAGCCAGCAGGCGAACCCCTACAATGAGCAGTTCTTC
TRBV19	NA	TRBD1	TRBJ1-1	CASSTRTGYMNTEAFF	TGTGCCAGTAGTACTCGGACAGGATATATGAACACTGAAGCTTTCTTT
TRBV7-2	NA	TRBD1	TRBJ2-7	CASSFQGARSYEQYF	TGTGCCAGCAGCTTCCAGGGGGCGCGGTCCTACGAGCAGTACTTC
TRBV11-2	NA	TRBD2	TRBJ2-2	CASSLVAGGTGELFF	TGTGCCAGCAGCTTAGTGGCGGGAGGGACCGGGGAGCTGTTTTTT
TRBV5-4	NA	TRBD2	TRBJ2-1	CASSWGTSGYNEQFF	TGTGCCAGCAGCTGGGGGACTAGCGGTTACAATGAGCAGTTCTTC
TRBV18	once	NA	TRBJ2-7	CASSPPGGLSYEQYF	TGTGCCAGCTCACCCCCCGGAGGCCTTTCCTACGAGCAGTACTTC
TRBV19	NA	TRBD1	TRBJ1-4	CAKRDRMNEKLFF	TGTGCCAAAAGGGACAGGATGAATGAAAAACTGTTTTTT
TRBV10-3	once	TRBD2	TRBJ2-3	CAISDLWTSGRADTQYF	TGTGCCATCAGTGACCTATGGACTAGCGGGAGAGCAGATACGCAGTATTTT
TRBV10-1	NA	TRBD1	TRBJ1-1	CASREVDRGDTEAFF	TGCGCCAGCAGAGAAGTCGACAGGGGCGACACTGAAGCTTTCTTT
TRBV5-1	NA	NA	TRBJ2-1	CASSLATVSSYNEQFF	TGCGCCAGCAGCTTGGCCACGGTAAGCTCCTACAATGAGCAGTTCTTC
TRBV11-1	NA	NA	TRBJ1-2	CASSLGQYGYTF	TGTGCCAGCAGCTTAGGACAGTATGGCTACACCTTC
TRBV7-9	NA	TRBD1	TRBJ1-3	CASSLLGDRDDTIYF	TGTGCCAGCAGCCTTCTAGGGGACAGGGATGACACCATATATTTT
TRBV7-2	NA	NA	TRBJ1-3	CASSLRGAASSGNTIYF	TGTGCCAGCAGCTTGAGAGGAGCCGCATCCTCTGGAAACACCATATATTTT
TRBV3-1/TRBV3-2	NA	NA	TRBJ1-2	CASSPGKYGYTF	TGTGCCAGCAGCCCCGGGAAGTATGGCTACACCTTC
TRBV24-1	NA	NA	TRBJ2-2	CATSDLSGHAGELFF	TGTGCCACCAGTGATTTATCGGGACATGCCGGGGAGCTGTTTTTT
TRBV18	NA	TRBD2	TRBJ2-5	CASSPRSGGGDQETQYF	TGTGCCAGCTCACCACGCAGCGGGGGCGGGGATCAAGAGACCCAGTACTTC
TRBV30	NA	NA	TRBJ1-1	CAWSQGIVNTEAFF	TGTGCCTGGAGCCAGGGGATAGTTAACACTGAAGCTTTCTTT
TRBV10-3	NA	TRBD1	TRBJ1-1	CAISRDSNTEAFF	TGTGCCATCAGCCGGGACAGTAACACTGAAGCTTTCTTT
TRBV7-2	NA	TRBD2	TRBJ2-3	CASSLGTRGRTDTQYF	TGTGCCAGCAGCCTAGGGACTAGAGGGCGCACAGATACGCAGTATTTT
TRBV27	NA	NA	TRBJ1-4	CASSVSANEKLFF	TGTGCCAGCAGCGTCTCGGCTAATGAAAAACTGTTTTTT
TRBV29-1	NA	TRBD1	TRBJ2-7	CSVGQGAPYEQYF	TGCAGCGTGGGACAGGGGGCCCCCTACGAGCAGTACTTC
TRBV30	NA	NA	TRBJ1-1	CAWSDTGYSPEAFF	TGTGCCTGGAGTGACACAGGGTATAGCCCTGAAGCTTTCTTT
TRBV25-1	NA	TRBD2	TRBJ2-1	CASERLGLAGGRAHEQFF	TGTGCCAGTGAACGATTGGGACTAGCGGGAGGTCGGGCCCATGAGCAGTTCTTC
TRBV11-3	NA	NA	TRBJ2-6	CASSSSGQKIYGANVLTF	TGTGCCAGCAGCTCCTCCGGACAGAAAATCTATGGGGCCAACGTCCTGACTTTC
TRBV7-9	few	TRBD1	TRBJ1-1	CASSLRTGGGTEAFF	TGTGCCAGCAGCCTGAGGACAGGGGGCGGTACTGAAGCTTTCTTT
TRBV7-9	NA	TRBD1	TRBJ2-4	CASSPRTGGQYF	TGTGCCAGCAGCCCGAGAACAGGGGGTCAGTACTTC
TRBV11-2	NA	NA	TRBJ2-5	CASSLPTLRGLETQYF	TGTGCCAGCAGCTTACCGACTTTGAGGGGGTTGGAGACCCAGTACTTC
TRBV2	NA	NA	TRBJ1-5	CASTPGLGNQPQHF	TGTGCCAGCACCCCGGGACTGGGCAATCAGCCCCAGCATTTT
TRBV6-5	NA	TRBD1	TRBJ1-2	CASSYDRVGYTF	TGTGCCAGCAGTTACGACAGGGTTGGCTACACCTTC
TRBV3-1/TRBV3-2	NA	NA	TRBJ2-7	CASSQTWEQYF	TGTGCCAGCAGTCAAACATGGGAGCAGTACTTC
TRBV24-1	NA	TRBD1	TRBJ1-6	CATSGGTDNSPLHF	TGTGCCACCAGTGGTGGGACAGATAATTCACCCCTCCACTTT
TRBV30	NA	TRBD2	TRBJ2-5	CAWSLAGVSETQYF	TGTGCCTGGAGCCTAGCGGGAGTTTCAGAGACCCAGTACTTC